These T cell receptor beta chains were read from a single sample in a study of blood T cell repertoires in COVID-19. The repertoire was sequenced with immunoSEQ multiplex PCR; TCRdb's copy has only in-frame clones and lacks some. The repertoire holds 200,000 to 250,000 clones, with 87% as singletons. The sequencing input was PBMCs or T cells enriched from blood (not recorded which). The source is a man aged 25-45 years who had recovered from COVID-19. CDR3s include the opening cysteine and the closing phenylalanine or tryptophan. D genes are given only for firm matches. Size is stated for part of the rows, as once, few or many counts, or as a class when the clone is expanded.

TRBD1,TRBV7-6,.,TRBJ2-7,CASRDTTGTGGVMHF,TGTGCCAGCCGAGATACGACCGGGACAGGGGGTGTAATGCACTTC
.,TRBV9,.,TRBJ2-6,CASSVAPGVPGANVLTF,TGTGCCAGCAGCGTAGCCCCAGGTGTACCTGGGGCCAACGTCCTGACTTTC
TRBD1,TRBV9,.,TRBJ2-1,CASSGRSGTGFLEQFF,TGTGCCAGCAGCGGAAGATCGGGGACAGGGTTTCTTGAGCAGTTCTTC
.,TRBV19,.,TRBJ1-5,CASSIYFNSNQPQHF,TGTGCCAGTAGTATCTACTTCAATAGCAATCAGCCCCAGCATTTT
TRBD1,TRBV7-8,.,TRBJ1-4,CASSSRQGTAEKLFF,TGTGCCAGCAGCTCCCGACAGGGTACTGCGGAAAAACTGTTTTTT
.,TRBV29-1,.,TRBJ1-6,CSVRRDNNSPLHF,TGCAGCGTACGCAGGGACAATAATTCACCCCTCCACTTT
TRBD2,TRBV5-1,.,TRBJ2-2,CASTFGTSLNTGELFF,TGCGCCAGCACCTTCGGGACTAGCTTGAACACCGGGGAGCTGTTTTTT
.,TRBV19,once,TRBJ1-6,CASKERRRSPLHF,TGTGCCAGTAAAGAGAGGCGGCGGTCACCCCTCCACTTT
.,TRBV18,.,TRBJ2-7,CATGDGAYEQYF,TGTGCCACAGGGGACGGAGCCTACGAGCAGTACTTC
TRBD2,TRBV27,.,TRBJ2-7,CASSLFPSGRHFYEQYF,TGTGCCAGCAGTTTATTCCCTAGCGGGAGGCACTTCTACGAGCAGTACTTC
.,TRBV7-9,.,TRBJ2-7,CASSYLTLKRGLAYEQYF,TGTGCCAGCAGCTACCTTACTCTCAAAAGGGGTCTCGCCTACGAGCAGTACTTC
.,TRBV19,.,TRBJ1-4,CASSRDQGFGDEKLFF,TGTGCCAGTAGTAGAGACCAGGGGTTTGGTGATGAAAAACTGTTTTTT
TRBD1,TRBV6-4,few,TRBJ1-6,CASWTGRNSPLHF,TGTGCCAGCTGGACAGGGCGAAATTCACCCCTCCACTTT
.,TRBV7-2,.,TRBJ2-2,CASSLGQGSSGELFF,TGTGCCAGCAGCTTAGGCCAGGGGAGTTCCGGGGAGCTGTTTTTT
TRBD2,TRBV2,.,TRBJ2-7,CASRLSSGSSYEQYF,TGTGCCAGCAGACTTTCCAGCGGGAGCTCCTACGAGCAGTACTTC
.,TRBV18,.,TRBJ1-3,CASSPQGSGNTIYF,TGTGCCAGCTCACCTCAGGGGTCTGGAAACACCATATATTTT
.,TRBV2,.,TRBJ2-3,CASRDRVSTDTQYF,TGTGCCAGCAGGGACAGAGTAAGCACAGATACGCAGTATTTT
.,TRBV29-1,.,TRBJ1-4,CSVIGGAGEKLFF,TGCAGCGTTATCGGGGGGGCAGGAGAAAAACTGTTTTTT
.,TRBV7-9,few,TRBJ2-3,CASSLRSPRTDTQYF,TGTGCCAGCAGCCTACGCTCCCCACGCACAGATACGCAGTATTTT
.,TRBV27,.,TRBJ1-5,CASSFSRTQPQHF,TGTGCCAGCAGTTTTTCGCGTACTCAGCCCCAGCATTTT
.,TRBV5-1,.,TRBJ2-1,CASSLALRDEQFF,TGCGCCAGCAGCTTGGCCTTGAGGGATGAGCAGTTCTTC
.,TRBV24-1,.,TRBJ1-2,CATSDPREGYYGYTF,TGTGCCACCAGTGACCCTAGGGAGGGCTACTATGGCTACACCTTC
.,TRBV29-1,.,TRBJ2-3,CSAAFSSEPGTDTQYF,TGCAGCGCAGCCTTTTCCTCTGAGCCGGGCACAGATACGCAGTATTTT
TRBD2,TRBV19,.,TRBJ2-5,CATSRASGGVGTQYF,TGTGCCACTTCCCGGGCTAGCGGCGGGGTGGGGACCCAGTACTTC
TRBD1,TRBV12-3/TRBV12-4,.,TRBJ1-5,CASSSQGAQHF,TGTGCCAGCAGTTCCCAGGGGGCCCAGCATTTT
TRBD1,TRBV5-1,few,TRBJ1-2,CASSLDQGARGYTF,TGCGCCAGCAGCTTGGACCAGGGGGCGAGAGGCTACACCTTC
TRBD1,TRBV5-1,.,TRBJ1-2,CASSLDVEGGGYTF,TGCGCCAGCAGCTTGGATGTTGAAGGGGGCGGCTACACCTTC
TRBD1,TRBV28,.,TRBJ2-6,CASRVPGQGIGGGNVLTF,TGTGCCAGCAGAGTCCCCGGACAGGGAATAGGAGGGGGCAACGTCCTGACTTTC
TRBD1,TRBV5-1,.,TRBJ1-2,CASSLADRGHNGYTF,TGCGCCAGCTCTCTGGCGGACAGGGGGCATAATGGCTACACCTTC
TRBD2,TRBV7-9,once,TRBJ2-1,CASSLVAGGPYEQFF,TGTGCCAGCAGCTTGGTAGCGGGAGGGCCATATGAGCAGTTCTTC
.,TRBV5-1,.,TRBJ2-5,CASSLAVSGQETQYF,TGCGCCAGCAGCTTGGCGGTTAGCGGCCAAGAGACCCAGTACTTC
.,TRBV3-1/TRBV3-2,.,TRBJ1-3,CASSQSSSGNTIYF,TGTGCCAGCAGCCAGAGTAGCTCTGGAAACACCATATATTTT
.,TRBV19,.,TRBJ1-2,CASSTPSEGFSYGYTF,TGTGCCAGTAGTACCCCATCTGAGGGTTTCTCCTATGGCTACACCTTC
TRBD1,TRBV15,.,TRBJ2-3,CATSRRQGFWDTQYF,TGTGCCACCAGCAGAAGACAGGGATTTTGGGATACGCAGTATTTT
.,TRBV7-2,.,TRBJ1-3,CASSLVRDSGNTIYF,TGTGCCAGCAGCTTAGTGAGGGACTCTGGAAACACCATATATTTT
TRBD2,TRBV4-2,.,TRBJ2-1,CASHSTVAGGIEQFF,TGTGCCAGCCATTCAACGGTAGCGGGGGGGATTGAGCAGTTCTTC
.,TRBV4-1,.,TRBJ2-5,CASSQVGVETQYF,TGCGCCAGCAGCCAAGTAGGGGTGGAGACCCAGTACTTC
.,TRBV24-1,.,TRBJ2-1,CATSDFIAGRSNEQFF,TGTGCCACCAGTGATTTTATCGCGGGACGTAGCAATGAGCAGTTCTTC
TRBD1,TRBV5-1,once,TRBJ2-1,CASSLTPGGDEQFF,TGCGCCAGCAGCTTGACCCCAGGGGGCGATGAGCAGTTCTTC
.,TRBV7-9,.,TRBJ1-3,CASSNTGLRNTIYF,TGTGCCAGCAGCAATACGGGACTGCGAAACACCATATATTTT
.,TRBV7-6,.,TRBJ2-3,CASSLALGDGDTQYF,TGTGCCAGCAGCTTAGCTTTAGGGGATGGGGATACGCAGTATTTT
.,TRBV18,.,TRBJ1-1,CASSRSDRNTEAFF,TGTGCCAGCTCACGTTCGGACAGGAACACTGAAGCTTTCTTT
.,TRBV5-1,.,TRBJ2-1,CASRDTGGGYNEQFF,TGCGCCAGCAGAGATACAGGGGGGGGCTACAATGAGCAGTTCTTC
TRBD1,TRBV7-9,.,TRBJ2-1,CASHSGQFPYNEQFF,TGTGCCAGTCACTCGGGACAGTTCCCCTACAATGAGCAGTTCTTC
.,TRBV9,.,TRBJ2-7,CASSVGLIGGDEQYF,TGTGCCAGCAGCGTAGGATTGATCGGGGGTGACGAGCAGTACTTC
.,TRBV7-9,.,TRBJ1-5,CADTRVSNQPQHF,TGTGCCGATACGAGGGTTAGCAATCAGCCCCAGCATTTT
TRBD1,TRBV10-3,.,TRBJ2-7,CAIKERDSSYEQYF,TGTGCCATCAAAGAACGGGACAGTTCCTACGAGCAGTACTTC
.,TRBV2,.,TRBJ1-2,CASAAYETPRDYGYTF,TGTGCCAGCGCTGCTTATGAGACACCCCGCGACTATGGCTACACCTTC
TRBD2,TRBV10-1,.,TRBJ2-1,CASSEERENDNEQFF,TGCGCCAGCAGTGAGGAGCGGGAGAACGACAATGAGCAGTTCTTC
TRBD1,TRBV25-1,few,TRBJ1-2,CASSDDRGIAYTF,TGTGCCAGCAGTGACGACAGGGGAATTGCCTACACCTTC